This T cell receptor beta chain was captured in a study of T cell changes during pregnancy in multiple sclerosis. The ends lost 4 bases at V and 10 bases at J; junction bases unmatched: 8. The CDR3 extends over 14 amino acids. Germline CDR1 SGHDT, CDR2 YYEEEE. Libraries were prepared by immunoSEQ multiplex PCR; TCRdb keeps only in-frame clonotypes and omits some of them. The table includes roughly 76,000 clones, 80% to 95% detected once. The sequence was collected from a female donor with multiple sclerosis, enrolled in a pregnancy study. The sample consisted of CD4+ T cells from peripheral blood mononuclear cells, taken in the second trimester of pregnancy. The genes are TRBV5-6 and TRBJ1-6; TRBD1 agrees at 7 bases. The CDR3 coding sequence is TGTGCCAGCAGCCTGCCGGGACAGCAATCACCCCTCCACTTT. It encodes CASSLPGQQSPLHF.